The rows below give T cell receptor beta chains drawn from one sample of a study of metastatic and nonmetastatic thyroid tumors. TCRdb called clones again from the PCR reads with MiXCR. The data contain under 100,000 clones, roughly 8.6% of them singletons. Sequencing used blood. These receptors were collected from a female donor with papillary thyroid cancer or a benign thyroid nodule (not recorded which). Some clones in this sample may be carry-over from other donors' samples. Both conserved end residues are part of each CDR3. The order of the fields is D gene, clone size, J gene, V gene, CDR3 DNA, CDR3 protein. The D gene is left open where the match is weak. A row's size may be missing; if present it is once, few, many or a size class.

TRBD2 | many | TRBJ2-7 | TRBV11-1 | TGTGCCAGCAGCCTGCCGGGGGGTAGCAGGTACGAGCAGTACTTC | CASSLPGGSRYEQYF
. | many | TRBJ2-1 | TRBV7-3 | TGTGCCAGCAGCTTATCGGTGAGCAGTTACAATGAGCAGTTCTTC | CASSLSVSSYNEQFF
. | many | TRBJ1-6 | TRBV28 | TGTGCCAGCAGTACACTTCTATCACCCCTCCACTTT | CASSTLLSPLHF
TRBD1 | few | TRBJ1-1 | TRBV6-1 | TGTGCCAGCAGTGCAGAACAGGGGAGGGGTGACACTGAAGCTTTCTTT | CASSAEQGRGDTEAFF
TRBD2 | many | TRBJ2-5 | TRBV6-6 | TGTGCCAGCAGTTGGACGGCTAGCGGGGGGGCAGGGGAGACCCAGTACTTC | CASSWTASGGAGETQYF
. | many | TRBJ2-4 | TRBV18 | TGTGCCAGCTCACTGGAAGCCAAAAACATTCAGTACTTC | CASSLEAKNIQYF
. | few | TRBJ1-2 | TRBV30 | TGTGCCTGCTCACAGGGATTTTATGGCTACACCTTC | CACSQGFYGYTF
. | many | TRBJ1-6 | TRBV18 | TGTGCCAGCTCAACCTCGTCTTCGTCGGTTGGGGTTAATTCACCCCTCCACTTT | CASSTSSSSVGVNSPLHF
. | many | TRBJ2-1 | TRBV5-1 | TGCGCCAGCACAAAGGGACCGCGAGACGTCTACAATGAGCAGTTCTTC | CASTKGPRDVYNEQFF
. | . | TRBJ1-2 | TRBV19 | TGTGCCACAACCCCTTCCCGGCGGGGCTATGGCTACACCTTC | CATTPSRRGYGYTF
. | many | TRBJ1-1 | TRBV6-5 | TGTGCCAGCAGTTACTCGGGGGAGGTAAACACTGAAGCTTTCTTT | CASSYSGEVNTEAFF
. | few | TRBJ2-7 | TRBV12-3/TRBV12-4 | TGTGCCAGCAGTTTTGGAGGGGAGCAGTACTTC | CASSFGGEQYF
. | many | TRBJ2-5 | TRBV10-3 | TGTGCCATCAGTGAGTCGAATGGGTACGAGACCCAGTACTTC | CAISESNGYETQYF
TRBD2 | many | TRBJ2-1 | TRBV6-4 | TGTGCCAGCAGTGACGCGGGGGGCTCCTACAATGAGCAGTTCTTC | CASSDAGGSYNEQFF
TRBD1 | many | TRBJ1-2 | TRBV30 | TGTGCCTCGGGGGGACAGGGAGGAGGCTACACCTTC | CASGGQGGGYTF
TRBD2 | many | TRBJ2-3 | TRBV15 | TGTGCCACCAGCAGAGAAGCGGGGGGGCCAGATACGCAGTATTTT | CATSREAGGPDTQYF
. | few | TRBJ1-2 | TRBV28 | TGTGCCACCCACCTCGGGACAAGATATGGCTACACCTTC | CATHLGTRYGYTF
. | many | TRBJ2-4 | TRBV7-2 | TGTGCCAGCAGCCCTTGGGTAGCCAAAAACATTCAGTACTTC | CASSPWVAKNIQYF
TRBD1 | many | TRBJ1-6 | TRBV7-9 | TGTGCCAGCGGGGGCCAGACAGGGGGCGGTTCACCCCTCCACTTT | CASGGQTGGGSPLHF
TRBD1 | many | TRBJ1-1 | TRBV28 | TGTGCCAGTTGGACAGGGTTTGATGTGGCTGAAGCTTTCTTT | CASWTGFDVAEAFF
. | many | TRBJ1-1 | TRBV6-1 | TGTGCCAGCAGTCCCCCTCGAGTCTCTGAAGCTTTCTTT | CASSPPRVSEAFF
TRBD2 | many | TRBJ2-1 | TRBV6-1 | TGTGCCAGCAGTGAAGGTATAGCGGGGGGGCGGTTCCGGGAGCAGTTCTTC | CASSEGIAGGRFREQFF
. | many | TRBJ1-1 | TRBV7-3 | TGTGCCAGCAGCAAACAGACGAACACTGAAGCTTTCTTT | CASSKQTNTEAFF
. | many | TRBJ2-3 | TRBV11-2 | TGTGCCAGCAGCCCCACGTGGGGGGCGTCAGATACGCAGTATTTT | CASSPTWGASDTQYF
. | many | TRBJ2-7 | TRBV4-2 | TGTGCCAGCAGCCCAAAGGGATCTCAAGGGACCTCGTACGAGCAGTACTTC | CASSPKGSQGTSYEQYF
. | many | TRBJ2-3 | TRBV18 | TGTGCCAGCTCACCAAGGGAGGATACGCAGTATTTT | CASSPREDTQYF
. | . | TRBJ1-2 | TRBV10-3 | TGTGCCATCAGTGACGATTACAGCCAGGGTGGCTACACCTTC | CAISDDYSQGGYTF
. | many | TRBJ1-6 | TRBV12-3/TRBV12-4 | TGTGCCAGCAGTCTCAAGCCCGAAACACCCCTCCACTTT | CASSLKPETPLHF
TRBD1 | many | TRBJ1-1 | TRBV3-1 | TGTGCCAGCAGCCTGACAGGGGAGAACACTGAAGCTTTCTTT | CASSLTGENTEAFF
. | many | TRBJ2-4 | TRBV19 | TGTGCCAGTAGTACCCCAACGGGAGCCAAAAACATTCAGTACTTC | CASSTPTGAKNIQYF
. | . | TRBJ2-2 | TRBV6-1 | TGTGCCAGCAGTAAAGGGGACGCGAACACCGGGGAGCTGTTTTTT | CASSKGDANTGELFF
. | many | TRBJ1-1 | TRBV12-3/TRBV12-4 | TGTGCCAGCCGGTCGAGGGAGAACACTGAAGCTTTCTTT | CASRSRENTEAFF
. | . | TRBJ2-1 | TRBV11-2 | TGTGCCAGCAGCTTAGGTGGATACAATGAGCAGTTCTTC | CASSLGGYNEQFF
TRBD1 | . | TRBJ2-5 | TRBV29-1 | TGCAGCGTTTCAGGACAGGTGGCAGAAGAGACCCAGTACTTC | CSVSGQVAEETQYF
. | many | TRBJ1-5 | TRBV24-1 | TGTGCCACCCGACCAATGGAGGAAAGGCAGCCCCAGCATTTT | CATRPMEERQPQHF
. | many | TRBJ2-3 | TRBV7-6 | TGTGCCACCGGTGGTGGAACTAACACAGATACGCAGTATTTT | CATGGGTNTDTQYF
. | . | TRBJ2-7 | TRBV9 | TGTGCCAGCAGCGGCCTGGGACCAAACGAGCAGTACTTC | CASSGLGPNEQYF
. | many | TRBJ2-7 | TRBV5-6 | TGTGCCAGCAGCCCCCTCATTGGGGGCGAGCAGTACTTC | CASSPLIGGEQYF
TRBD1 | many | TRBJ2-5 | TRBV27 | TGTGCCAGCAGTCTTGGGACAGGGGGACTGGAGACCCAGTACTTC | CASSLGTGGLETQYF
TRBD1 | few | TRBJ1-4 | TRBV5-4 | TGTGCCAGCAGCCTGGACAGGGGATATGGAGTTTTT | CASSLDRGYGVF
TRBD2 | many | TRBJ2-7 | TRBV6-1 | TGTGCCAGCAAGGCGGGGGGGCATGAGTCCGAGCAGTACTTC | CASKAGGHESEQYF
TRBD2 | . | TRBJ2-1 | TRBV6-1 | TGTGCCAGCAGAACCGGGACTAGCAAGAATGAGCAGTTCTTC | CASRTGTSKNEQFF
. | many | TRBJ1-2 | TRBV24-1 | TGTGCCACCAGTGATCCCCTGGGGAGCTATGGCTACACCTTC | CATSDPLGSYGYTF
. | many | TRBJ1-4 | TRBV6-1 | TGTGCCAGCAGTGAGTCCAGGTTGAATGAAAAACTGTTTTTT | CASSESRLNEKLFF